This TCR beta chain comes out of a study of blood T cells in healthy people across ages. Study-wide results and limits: Fewer expanded clones and more diversity marked long-lived versus aged donors.

A remark on this clonotype: Its antigen is not known.

Aged roughly 6 to 100, donors were systemically healthy Caucasians from Russia. A second PCR of roughly 7 to 11 cycles used a sample-barcoded 5' primer and a J-beta primer mix. Each sample provided no less than 3 million CDR3-containing paired-end reads. TCRdb re-derived calls from the 5' RACE reads in MiXCR, one entry per CDR3 protein. The sample comprises over 600,000 distinct CDR3 sequences, roughly three fifths of which are singletons, and about a quarter rests with the top ten. The clonotype was recovered from a man aged 40-50 years in good health. Sequenced sample: blood.

CDR3 nucleotide sequence: TGCAGTGCTAGAGAAAACGTGAACACTGAAGCTTTCTTT. Its translation is CSARENVNTEAFF. V gene TRBV20-1 combines with J gene TRBJ1-1; the D is unclear. The CDR3 loop spans 13 amino acids. The ends were cut back, 0 bases at V and 0 bases at J, with 5 bases in the middle. Germline CDR1 is DFQATT and CDR2 is SNEGSKA (reference sequence).